These 32 T cell receptor beta chains share one sample of origin, sequenced in a study of blood T cell repertoires in COVID-19. Sequencing used immunoSEQ multiplex PCR; TCRdb keeps in-frame clones, though not all of them. The sample yields about half a million clones, approximately 91% seen once. The sequenced material came from PBMCs or T cells enriched from blood (not recorded which). The receptors were sampled from a woman in her fifties or sixties who had recovered from COVID-19.

This clone occurred once. This sample includes further DNA sequences coding for the same CDR3. The chain uses TRBV5-1 and TRBJ1-3, with a weak D call TRBD1 (5 bases). Trimming removed 2 bases at V and 1 base at J, with 10 bases between. This CDR3 has 15 amino acids. Germline V gene sequence: CDR1 SGHRS, CDR2 YFSETQ. The CDR3 bases are TGCGCCAGCAGCTTAGGACACTCTTCTGGAAACACCATATATTTT. Its translation: CASSLGHSSGNTIYF.

V and J are TRBV7-8 and TRBJ1-3; the match to TRBD1 covers 11 bases. The CDR3 runs 18 residues. V lost 5 bases and J lost 3; bases outside the gene matches: 12. In germline, CDR1 is SGHVS, CDR2 FQNEAQ. The CDR3 reads CASSVTGTGGLGGNTIYF. In nucleotides, the CDR3 is TGTGCCAGCAGCGTGACCGGGACAGGGGGACTGGGTGGAAACACCATATATTTT. Looking up the rest from reference TRBV7-8 and TRBJ1-3 gives the full variable domain: GAGVSQSPRYKVAKRGQDVALRCDPISGHVSLFWYQQALGQGPEFLTYFQNEAQLDKSGLPSDRFFAERPEGSVSTLKIQRTQQEDSAVYLCASSVTGTGGLGGNTIYFGEGSWLTVV.

The genes are TRBV29-1 and TRBJ2-5; 7 positions match TRBD1. The junction had 5 bases not matched to a gene; V was cut back by 6 bases and J by 1 base. Per germline, CDR1 SQVTM and CDR2 ANQGSEA. The CDR3 is 13 amino acids. The CDR3 here is CSVGTASQETQYF. CDR3 nucleotide sequence: TGCAGCGTCGGGACAGCGAGCCAAGAGACCCAGTACTTC.

The rearrangement links TRBV3-1 (or the pseudogene TRBV3-2) to TRBJ1-1; tentatively, D is TRBD1 (5 bases). V was trimmed by 0 bases and J by 7 bases, leaving 9 bases between them. Per germline, CDR1 LGHDT and CDR2 YNNKEL (reference sequence). The CDR3 sequence is 13 residues long. For the CDR3, the DNA is TGTGCCAGCAGCCAAGATAGGGGACTTGAAGCTTTCTTT. It translates to CASSQDRGLEAFF.

The J gene is TRBJ1-5, the V gene TRBV19, with D hard to call. The germline V gene encodes CDR1 LNHDA and CDR2 SQIVND (reference sequence). The CDR3 sequence is 16 residues long. V was shortened by 1 base and J by 0 bases, with 10 bases between the two germline ends. This chain's CDR3 is CASSIGPYYSNQPQHF. The CDR3 DNA reads TGTGCCAGTAGTATAGGGCCCTACTATAGCAATCAGCCCCAGCATTTT.

The chain employs TRBV7-2 and TRBJ2-1; D might be TRBD2 (7 bases). This CDR3 comprises 15 residues. Germline assignment: CDR1 SGHTA and CDR2 FQGNSA. V was clipped by 4 bases and J by 6 bases, with 16 bases between them. In DNA form, the CDR3 reads TGTGCCAGCAGCTCACGGGGGGCCAAAAGCAATGAGCAGTTCTTC. As protein: CASSSRGAKSNEQFF. Using reference TRBV7-2 and TRBJ2-1 for the parts outside the CDR3, the full variable domain is GAGVSQSPSNKVTEKGKDVELRCDPISGHTALYWYRQSLGQGLEFLIYFQGNSAPDKSGLPSDRFSAERTGGSVSTLTIQRTQQEDSAVYLCASSSRGAKSNEQFFGPGTRLTVL.

The rearrangement joins TRBV18 to TRBJ2-1; 12 bases agree with TRBD2. In germline, CDR1 is KGHSH, CDR2 LQKENI. The CDR3 totals 17 residues. V shed 1 base, J shed 6 bases, and the junction held 7 bases outside the gene matches. This chain's CDR3 is CASSPRLTSGGLNEQFF. The CDR3 nucleotides are TGTGCCAGCTCACCACGCCTGACTAGCGGGGGCCTCAATGAGCAGTTCTTC.

The chain employs TRBV11-2 and TRBJ2-1; 7 positions match TRBD1. The CDR3 spans 12 residues. Germline lookup yields CDR1 SGHAT and CDR2 FQNNGV. With V trimmed by 2 bases and J by 15 bases, 7 bases remained unmatched. The CDR3 bases are TGTGCCAGCAGCTTAAAAGGGACAGTCCCGTTCTTC. As protein: CASSLKGTVPFF.

This chain joins TRBV5-6 and TRBJ2-7; TRBD1 aligns across 7 bases. V trimming: 3 bases; J trimming: 4 bases; junction bases outside the gene matches: 7. The CDR3 sequence is 14 residues long. Germline V lookup: CDR1 SGHDT, CDR2 YYEEEE. The CDR3 DNA reads TGTGCCAGCAGCTGGAACAGGGGTGAGTACGAGCAGTACGTC. It yields the protein CASSWNRGEYEQYV.

This clone came up once. J is TRBJ1-4 and V is TRBV5-1, with 9 positions matching TRBD1. This CDR3 is 17 amino acids long. V gave up 7 bases and J gave up 5 bases; unmatched junction bases: 15. Germline V gene data show CDR1 as SGHRS and CDR2 as YFSETQ. In nucleotides, the CDR3 is TGCGCCAGCTGGCACACGGACAGGGGAGGACAAAATGAAAAACTGTTTTTT. As protein: CASWHTDRGGQNEKLFF.

The V call is TRBV6-5, the J call TRBJ2-3, with TRBD1 matching over 8 bases. From germline, CDR1 is MNHEY and CDR2 SVGAGI. With 7 bases clipped from V and 10 bases from J, the junction kept 13 bases outside the gene matches. This CDR3 contains 14 residues. CDR3 bases: TGTGCCAGCACCCCGACCCAGGGGGCTGGATCGCAGTATTTT. Translation: CASTPTQGAGSQYF.

V and J are TRBV10-3 and TRBJ1-3; possibly TRBD1 for D (5 bases). The CDR3 is 15 residues long. V lost 2 bases and J lost 0, with 8 bases in between. CDR1 and CDR2 (germline): ENHRY, SYGVKD. DNA for the CDR3: TGTGCCATCAGTGAGCAGGGCCTCTCTGGAAACACCATATATTTT. This sequence encodes CAISEQGLSGNTIYF.

In this sample, this clone turned up a few times. The rearrangement joins TRBV27 to TRBJ2-2; D is possibly TRBD1 (6 bases). Germline V gene data show CDR1 as MNHEY and CDR2 as SMNVEV (reference sequence). Trimming shortened V by 4 bases and J by 1 base, and 10 bases separated the two germline ends. The CDR3 consists of 15 residues. CDR3: CASSSWTENTGELFF. The CDR3 nucleotides are TGTGCCAGCAGTTCCTGGACAGAGAACACCGGGGAGCTGTTTTTT.

This clone has just one count. This sequence joins TRBV6-6 and TRBJ2-3, with 9 bases identical to TRBD2. V lost 5 bases to trimming and J lost 0 bases; unmatched junction nucleotides: 6. Germline CDR1 reads MNHNY; CDR2 reads SVGAGI (reference sequence). The CDR3 contains 16 residues. The CDR3 nucleotides are TGTGCCAGCAGTCCCCCTAGCGGGGCTAGCACAGATACGCAGTATTTT. Its translation is CASSPPSGASTDTQYF.

J is TRBJ1-5 and V is TRBV19, with D tentatively TRBD1 (5 bases). The CDR3 contains 16 residues. Trimming took off 1 base at V and 2 bases at J, with 12 bases between the two ends. CDR1 and CDR2 from the germline V gene are LNHDA and SQIVND (reference sequence). This CDR3 reads CASSIGTTSGNQPQHF. In DNA form, the CDR3 reads TGTGCCAGTAGTATAGGGACAACCTCTGGCAATCAGCCCCAGCATTTT.

The chain uses TRBV11-3 and TRBJ1-1; 7 nucleotides agree with TRBD1. The CDR3 covers 14 residues. V trimming: 5 bases; J trimming: 1 base; junction bases outside the gene matches: 4. CDR1 is SGHNT and CDR2 is YENEEA in the germline V gene. The CDR3 here is CASSRGQKNTEAFF. Here the CDR3 DNA reads TGTGCCAGCAGCCGGGGACAGAAGAACACTGAAGCTTTCTTT.

This sequence joins TRBV5-1 and TRBJ1-5, with D possibly matching TRBD1 (5 bases). The CDR3 loop spans 16 amino acids. CDR1 and CDR2 from the germline V gene are SGHRS and YFSETQ. V lost 6 bases, J lost 0 bases, and 16 bases lay in between. The DNA of the CDR3 is TGCGCCAGCACCGAGAACAGGAAGTATAGCAATCAGCCCCAGCATTTT. Translating gives CASTENRKYSNQPQHF.

The chain uses TRBV6-5 and TRBJ1-2; no clear D gene. V shed 5 bases and J shed 4 bases, with 11 bases lying between them. CDR3 length: 13 amino acids. Germline V CDR1 and CDR2: MNHEY, SVGAGI. The CDR3 nucleotides read TGTGCCAGCAGTCCCGAGGTGGGCTATGGCTACACCTTC. Its translation is CASSPEVGYGYTF.

The chain couples TRBV30 to TRBJ1-5; TRBD1 agrees at 12 bases. CDR3 size: 20 residues. Germline lookup yields CDR1 GTSNPN and CDR2 SVGIG (reference sequence). Trimming cost V 2 bases and J 6 bases; bases outside gene matches: 20. The CDR3 sequence: CAWSKGAQPGQGALGQPQHF. Here the CDR3 DNA reads TGTGCCTGGAGTAAGGGGGCCCAACCGGGACAGGGGGCTTTAGGTCAGCCCCAGCATTTT.

The CDR3 here is CASSYSRSVSNQPQHF. CDR3 coding DNA: TGTGCCAGCAGTTACTCAAGATCGGTTAGCAATCAGCCCCAGCATTTT. The chain uses TRBV6-5 and TRBJ1-5; D remains unclear. CDR1 and CDR2 from the germline V gene are MNHEY and SVGAGI. The V end lost 0 bases, the J end lost 0 bases, and 9 bases lay between the germline ends. The CDR3 has 16 residues.

The rearrangement uses TRBV18 and TRBJ1-1; D is undetermined. This CDR3 has 15 residues. Trimming shortened V by 6 bases and J by 1 base, and 15 bases separated the two germline ends. Germline-derived CDR1 and CDR2 are KGHSH and LQKENI. The CDR3 DNA follows: TGTGCCAGCTCTCGGGGAGGGATGGCGAACACTGAAGCTTTCTTT. This codes for CASSRGGMANTEAFF.

V and J are TRBV4-1 and TRBJ1-2, with TRBD1 matching 7 bases. The CDR3 is made up of 14 amino acids. Looked up from germline, CDR1 is MGHRA and CDR2 is YSYEKL. Losses at the gene ends were 4 bases for V and 7 bases for J; bases not matched to a gene: 9. The CDR3 loop is CASSPQGLSGGYTF. The CDR3 bases are TGCGCCAGCAGCCCACAGGGGCTCTCCGGTGGCTACACCTTC.

The J gene is TRBJ1-2, the V gene TRBV24-1; D is unclear. Looked up from germline, CDR1 is KGHDR and CDR2 is SFDVKD. CDR3 length equals 12 residues. The V and J ends lost 3 bases and 6 bases respectively, with 7 bases between them. CDR3 in amino acids: CATSDRRDGYTF. The CDR3, as DNA: TGTGCCACCAGTGATCGACGGGATGGCTACACCTTC.

The V gene is TRBV5-1, the J gene TRBJ2-3; a possible D gene is TRBD2 (6 bases). The CDR3 is 14 amino acids. CDR1 and CDR2 (germline): SGHRS, YFSETQ. Trimming shortened V by 2 bases and J by 4 bases, and 11 bases separated the two germline ends. The CDR3 loop reads CASSLTLASDTQYF. In DNA, the CDR3 is TGCGCCAGCAGCTTAACACTAGCCTCAGATACGCAGTATTTT.

The chain links TRBV6-1 to TRBJ2-2; 9 positions match TRBD1. The germline V gene has CDR1 MNHNS and CDR2 SASEGT. This CDR3 has 17 amino acids. The ends lost 2 bases at V and 9 bases at J; junction bases unmatched: 13. Here the CDR3 DNA reads TGTGCCAGCAGTGAAAGATATCCGGGACAGGGCGTCCGGGAGCTGTTTTTT. Amino acid sequence: CASSERYPGQGVRELFF.

The CDR3 reads CASSSTARGDFYGYTF. The DNA of the CDR3 is TGTGCCAGCAGCTCCACCGCCAGGGGGGACTTCTATGGCTACACCTTC. The chain carries TRBV7-8 and TRBJ1-2; 7 nucleotides line up with TRBD1. The CDR3 runs to 16 residues. V shed 4 bases and J 4 bases; nucleotides not matched to a gene: 12. The germline V gene encodes CDR1 SGHVS and CDR2 FQNEAQ.

DNA for the CDR3: TGCGCCAGCACCTCAGGGCAGGGGAGTAACAATGAGCAGTTCTTC. Its translation is CASTSGQGSNNEQFF. V and J are TRBV10-1 and TRBJ2-1, with D perhaps TRBD1 (6 bases). Trimming took 7 bases from V and 5 from J, leaving 18 bases between them. The length of the CDR3 is 15 residues. The germline V gene encodes CDR1 WNHNN and CDR2 SYGVQD (reference sequence).

The V and J genes are TRBV24-1 and TRBJ2-1; 9 positions match TRBD2. From germline, CDR1 is KGHDR and CDR2 SFDVKD. The trim removed 3 bases at V and 4 bases at J, leaving 6 bases unmatched. The CDR3 length is 16 residues. In DNA, the CDR3 is TGTGCCACCAGTGATACGGCTAGCGGGGAATACAATGAGCAGTTCTTC. This encodes CATSDTASGEYNEQFF.

The genes are TRBV3-1 (or the pseudogene TRBV3-2) and TRBJ1-6, with D maybe TRBD1 (5 bases). CDR1 and CDR2 from the germline V gene are LGHDT and YNNKEL (reference sequence). Trimming cost V 2 bases and J 10 bases, with 12 bases left between them. The CDR3 extends over 14 amino acids. In nucleotides, the CDR3 is TGTGCCAGCAGCCAACCGTTAGGGGTGTCACCCCTCCACTTT. Translating it yields CASSQPLGVSPLHF.

The chain has TRBV7-2 and TRBJ1-6, with D uncertain. The CDR3 totals 15 residues. Trimming removed 7 bases at V and 7 bases at J, with 17 bases between. Germline lookup yields CDR1 SGHTA and CDR2 FQGNSA. CDR3 amino acids: CASTMRSSGNSPLHF. As DNA, the CDR3 is TGTGCCAGCACTATGAGAAGTTCGGGAAATTCACCCCTCCACTTT.

The chain links TRBV2 to TRBJ2-5, with TRBD2 as a possible D gene (6 bases). CDR1 is SNHLY, CDR2 FYNNEI, per germline. V lost 6 bases to trimming and J lost 5 bases, with 13 bases between them. The CDR3 totals 13 residues. CDR3 in DNA: TGTGCCAGCAGGGCTCGGGGGAGTGAGACCCAGTACTTC. This sequence encodes CASRARGSETQYF.

V usage is TRBV12-3 or TRBV12-4 and J usage is TRBJ1-5; 7 bases agree with TRBD1. Trimming cost V 3 bases and J 7 bases; bases outside gene matches: 3. The CDR3 totals 13 residues. The chain's CDR3 is CASSFQGGQPQHF. The CDR3 nucleotides are TGTGCCAGCAGTTTTCAGGGGGGACAGCCCCAGCATTTT.